The next 32 T cell receptor beta chains were all read from a single sample in a study of blood T cells in healthy people across ages. Sample-barcoded 5' priming and a J-beta primer mix drove a second PCR of 7 to 11 cycles. TCRdb reprocessed the 5' RACE reads with MiXCR, giving one entry per CDR3 protein. Found here are fewer than 900,000 distinct CDR3 sequences, about 52% of them singletons; the top ten hold 25% to 35%. Sequenced: blood. The source is a woman aged 55-75 years in good health.

The chain is built from TRBV25-1 and TRBJ2-1; 9 bases line up with TRBD1. Trimming at V came to 3 bases and at J to 9 bases, leaving 12 bases not matched to a gene. This CDR3 has 16 amino acids. Germline V gene data show CDR1 as MGHDK and CDR2 as SYGVNS. For the CDR3, the DNA is TGTGCCAGCAGTGACACTTACAGGGGGCTAGGGGTTGAGCAGTTCTTC. Translated: CASSDTYRGLGVEQFF.

The V call is TRBV20-1, the J call TRBJ2-5, with D perhaps matching TRBD1 (5 bases). Germline V lookup: CDR1 DFQATT, CDR2 SNEGSKA (reference sequence). Trimming removed 6 bases at V and 4 bases at J, with 9 bases between. The CDR3 covers 11 residues. The CDR3 spells CSALRGETQYF. DNA for the CDR3: TGCAGTGCCCTTAGGGGAGAGACCCAGTACTTC.

DNA of the CDR3: TGTGCCAGCAGCTTTACGGGTATCAACAATGAGCAGTACTTC. Translation gives CASSFTGINNEQYF. The V call is TRBV7-3, the J call TRBJ2-5; D is undetermined. CDR3 length: 14 amino acids. In germline, CDR1 is SGHTA, CDR2 FQGTGA. V was clipped by 3 bases and J by 11 bases, with 19 bases between them. The whole variable domain, filled in from reference TRBV7-3 and TRBJ2-5, reads GAGVSQTPSNKVTEKGKYVELRCDPISGHTALYWYRQSLGQGPEFLIYFQGTGAADDSGLPNDRFFAVRPEGSVSTLKIQRTERGDSAVYLCASSFTGINNEQYFGPGTRLLVL.

Ten or more counts support this clonotype. CDR3 in amino acids: CASSATTGTIYEQYF. The DNA of the CDR3 is TGCGCCAGCAGCGCTACGACCGGGACAATCTACGAGCAGTACTTC. The rearrangement joins TRBV5-1 to TRBJ2-7, with D possibly TRBD1 on 6 matching bases. The CDR3 extends over 15 amino acids. Per the germline V gene, CDR1 is SGHRS and CDR2 is YFSETQ. V lost 4 bases to trimming and J lost 3 bases, with 17 bases between them.

The chain couples TRBV29-1 to TRBJ2-5, with D uncertain. The CDR3 covers 11 residues. Germline CDR1 is SQVTM and CDR2 is ANQGSEA. Trimming stripped 4 bases from V and 2 bases from J, with 5 bases between. CDR3 sequence (DNA): TGCAGCGTTGCCGAACAAGAGACCCAGTACTTC. Translation gives CSVAEQETQYF.

This clonotype was counted a few times. The genes are TRBV7-2 and TRBJ2-7; tentative D call: TRBD1 (6 bases). The CDR3 consists of 13 residues. Germline V CDR1 and CDR2: SGHTA, FQGNSA. CDR3 sequence (DNA): TGTTCTTCGCACCGGGACAACGTTTACGAGCAGTACTTC. This sequence encodes CSSHRDNVYEQYF.

This clonotype was recorded only once. V usage is TRBV6-2 or TRBV6-3 and J usage is TRBJ1-5; TRBD1 aligns across 7 bases. The CDR3 has 15 residues. Germline assignment: CDR1 MNHEY and CDR2 SVGEGT. V gave up 6 bases and J gave up 3 bases; unmatched junction bases: 8. In nucleotides, the CDR3 is TGTGCCAGCAGAGACAGGGCATCCCTCAATCAGCCCCAGCATTTT. Its translation is CASRDRASLNQPQHF.

This chain connects TRBV14 to TRBJ2-5; TRBD1 matches 7 bases. V was pared by 0 bases and J by 6 bases, with 16 bases of the junction left unmatched. CDR3 length: 18 residues. Germline V gene lookup returns CDR1 SGHDN and CDR2 FVKESK. CDR3 bases: TGTGCCAGCAGCCAAGAAGTGGGAAAAAGGGGGCTGATGAAGACCCAGTACTTC. Translated: CASSQEVGKRGLMKTQYF.

This clonotype was seen only a few times. Its ends do not fully match the called genes, so a read error is possible. The chain carries TRBV7-7 and TRBJ2-5; 11 bases match TRBD1. Germline V gene lookup returns CDR1 SSHAT and CDR2 FNYEAQ (reference sequence). The CDR3 is 17 residues long. As DNA, the CDR3 is TGTGCTAGCAGCACTCTTCCGGGACAGGGGGTCCAAGAGACCCAGTACTTC. Its translation: CASSTLPGQGVQETQYF.

This clonotype was found a few times. V gene TRBV20-1 combines with J gene TRBJ2-3; D is uncertain. The V gene's germline CDR1 is DFQATT and CDR2 SNEGSKA (reference sequence). CDR3 length: 13 residues. V dropped 6 bases and J dropped 2 bases, with 12 bases sitting between them. CDR3 nucleotide sequence: TGCAGTGCCTTCGACACTCTCACAGATACGCAGTATTTT. Protein sequence: CSAFDTLTDTQYF.

The CDR3 DNA reads as TGCGCCAGCAGCTTAGGTTCCGCGGGACTCAAATACAATGAGCAGTTCTTC. Translating it yields CASSLGSAGLKYNEQFF. The chain is built from TRBV5-1 and TRBJ2-1; perhaps TRBD2 as D (6 bases). The V and J ends lost 2 bases and 4 bases respectively, with 19 bases between them. CDR3 length: 17 amino acids. The germline V gene encodes CDR1 SGHRS and CDR2 YFSETQ.

This clonotype was found a few times. V is TRBV24-1 and J is TRBJ2-5; D might be TRBD1 or TRBD2, each matching 5 bases. CDR3 length: 15 amino acids. Per germline, CDR1 KGHDR and CDR2 SFDVKD. V gave up 4 bases and J gave up 4 bases, with 15 bases separating them. CDR3 sequence reads: CATSDARRGRETQYF. The CDR3 bases are TGTGCCACCAGTGACGCTCGAAGGGGACGAGAGACCCAGTACTTC.

This clonotype occurred a few times. CDR3 sequence: CASSSQDLIYNEQFF. CDR3 coding DNA: TGTGCCAGCAGCTCCCAGGACTTGATCTACAATGAGCAGTTCTTC. This rearrangement joins TRBV7-2 to TRBJ2-1; D possibly corresponds to TRBD2 (5 bases). In germline, CDR1 is SGHTA, CDR2 FQGNSA. The V gene lost 4 bases and the J gene lost 3 bases, with 13 bases spanning the gap. This CDR3 spans 15 amino acids.

A single count supports this clonotype. The chain recombines TRBV7-2 with TRBJ2-1; TRBD1 agrees at 7 bases. CDR3 length equals 15 residues. Germline lookup yields CDR1 SGHTA and CDR2 FQGNSA. The trim removed 5 bases at V and 5 bases at J, leaving 9 bases unmatched. As DNA, the CDR3 is TGTGCCAGCAGCCCCCACCGGGACAGTAACAATGAGCAGTTCTTC. This sequence encodes CASSPHRDSNNEQFF.

The chain links TRBV2 to TRBJ2-1; D gene unclear. Trimming stripped 0 bases from V and 5 bases from J, with 17 bases between. The CDR3 spans 17 residues. Germline CDR1 reads SNHLY; CDR2 reads FYNNEI. The CDR3 DNA is TGTGCCAGCAGTGAAGCGCTTCCCCTATTGGGAAACAATGAGCAGTTCTTC. Translation: CASSEALPLLGNNEQFF.

The chain has TRBV2 and TRBJ2-4; D remains unclear. Trimming removed 1 base at V and 3 bases at J, with 13 bases between. The CDR3 is 16 residues long. Per germline, CDR1 SNHLY and CDR2 FYNNEI. In DNA form, the CDR3 reads TGTGCCAGCAGTGAAGGGAGATCTCCGATCAAAAACATTCAGTACTTC. It yields the protein CASSEGRSPIKNIQYF. Together with reference TRBV2 and TRBJ2-4, the CDR3 gives the full variable domain: EPEVTQTPSHQVTQMGQEVILRCVPISNHLYFYWYRQILGQKVEFLVSFYNNEISEKSEIFDDQFSVERPDGSNFTLKIRSTKLEDSAMYFCASSEGRSPIKNIQYFGAGTRLSVL.

This sequence joins TRBV5-5 and TRBJ2-5; 10 bases map to TRBD2. V dropped 3 bases and J dropped 5; count of bases not matched to a gene: 7. CDR3 length: 15 residues. The germline gives CDR1 SGHKS, CDR2 YYEKEE (reference sequence). The DNA of the CDR3 is TGTGCCAGCAGCTCCGGGACTAGCGAACGGGAGACCCAGTACTTC. This sequence encodes CASSSGTSERETQYF.

The rearrangement joins TRBV20-1 to TRBJ2-1; 7 bases are a match to TRBD2. Germline V gives CDR1 DFQATT, CDR2 SNEGSKA (reference sequence). The J segment lost 8 bases and the V segment lost 3 bases, leaving 10 bases of the junction unmatched. The CDR3 has 14 residues. The CDR3 is CSASRASGADEQFF. The CDR3 nucleotides read TGCAGTGCTAGCCGGGCCAGCGGGGCCGATGAGCAGTTCTTC.

CDR3 sequence: CASSYSAGKEQYF. The CDR3 nucleotides are TGTGCCAGCAGTTACTCGGCAGGAAAGGAGCAGTACTTC. The chain employs TRBV6-5 and TRBJ2-5; D call uncertain. Per the germline V gene, CDR1 is MNHEY and CDR2 is SVGAGI. CDR3 length: 13 amino acids. Trimming removed 0 bases from V and 11 bases from J, with 13 bases in between.

This clonotype appeared a few times. The chain carries TRBV7-3 and TRBJ2-2, with D perhaps TRBD1 (6 bases). Germline loops: CDR1 SGHTA, CDR2 FQGTGA. The V gene lost 1 base and the J gene lost 1 base, with 10 bases spanning the gap. CDR3 size: 16 residues. CDR3 bases: TGTGCCAGCAGCTTAATAGGGACAATGAACACCGGGGAGCTGTTTTTT. Its protein product is CASSLIGTMNTGELFF.

The rearrangement links TRBV28 to TRBJ2-1; D unclear. Trimming stripped 5 bases from V and 10 bases from J, with 15 bases between. Germline assignment: CDR1 MDHEN and CDR2 SYDVKM. This CDR3 is built from 13 residues. CDR3: CASSRGPAREQFF. The CDR3 DNA is TGTGCCAGCAGTCGCGGCCCAGCACGGGAGCAGTTCTTC.

The chain has TRBV5-1 and TRBJ2-7, with D maybe TRBD1 (6 bases). This CDR3 region has 16 residues. CDR1 is SGHRS and CDR2 is YFSETQ in the germline V gene. Trimming took 1 base from V and 0 from J, leaving 14 bases between them. CDR3 sequence reads: CASSLTGTPSSYEQYF. CDR3 nucleotide sequence: TGCGCCAGCAGCTTGACCGGGACACCGAGCTCCTACGAGCAGTACTTC.

This clonotype was detected a few times. The chain employs TRBV5-1 and TRBJ2-3; D not certain. Germline V CDR1 and CDR2: SGHRS, YFSETQ. The germline V and J ends were trimmed by 4 bases and 4 bases, with 13 bases remaining between them. The CDR3 is made up of 14 amino acids. The CDR3 DNA follows: TGCGCCAGCAGCATAGGGCTGGCAGCAGATACGCAGTATTTT. Translated, it gives CASSIGLAADTQYF.

The chain has TRBV5-1 and TRBJ2-4, with D perhaps assigned TRBD1 or TRBD2 (5 bases each). The CDR3 has 14 residues. Looked up from germline, CDR1 is SGHRS and CDR2 is YFSETQ. V was cut by 1 base and J by 8 bases, with 13 bases left in between. CDR3: CASSLTLRGDIQYF. The CDR3 DNA reads TGCGCCAGCAGCTTGACCCTCCGAGGGGACATTCAGTACTTC.

The V gene is TRBV7-2, the J gene TRBJ1-2; D is ambiguous. CDR1 is SGHTA and CDR2 is FQGNSA in the germline V gene. The V and J ends lost 4 bases and 3 bases respectively, with 12 bases between them. The CDR3 is 14 residues long. Here the CDR3 DNA reads TGTGCCAGCAGCTCCGGATCTACCTACTATGGCTACACCTTC. Protein: CASSSGSTYYGYTF.

This clonotype was observed a handful of times. The chain recombines TRBV20-1 with TRBJ1-2; D is unclear. Germline-derived CDR1 and CDR2 are DFQATT and SNEGSKA (reference sequence). V was clipped by 0 bases and J by 0 bases, with 11 bases between them. This CDR3 region has 15 residues. This chain's CDR3 is CSARDEVRANYGYTF. For the CDR3, the DNA is TGCAGTGCTAGAGATGAGGTACGGGCTAACTATGGCTACACCTTC.

This clonotype occurred a few times. The chain couples TRBV7-2 to TRBJ2-5; D remains ambiguous. CDR1 is SGHTA, CDR2 FQGNSA, per germline. V was clipped by 2 bases and J by 5 bases, with 9 bases between them. The CDR3 covers 13 residues. The CDR3 nucleotides read TGTGCCAGCAGCTTACTACGGCGGGAGACCCAGTACTTC. Amino acids: CASSLLRRETQYF.

At least ten counts were recorded for this clonotype. The chain has TRBV20-1 and TRBJ2-7; no clear D. The V end was cut by 0 bases, the J end by 7 bases, with 10 bases between. Germline V gene data show CDR1 as DFQATT and CDR2 as SNEGSKA (reference sequence). The CDR3 consists of 12 residues. This CDR3 reads CSARDKTTEQYF. The CDR3 DNA sequence: TGCAGTGCTAGAGATAAAACGACAGAGCAGTACTTC.

This clonotype was detected many times. The rearrangement uses TRBV18 and TRBJ2-7; 7 bases match TRBD2. Germline CDR1 KGHSH, CDR2 LQKENI. V dropped 2 bases and J dropped 8; count of bases not matched to a gene: 3. This CDR3 is built from 12 residues. DNA for the CDR3: TGTGCCAGCTCACCAGGGGAGGGCCAGCAGTACTTC. Protein product: CASSPGEGQQYF.

The CDR3 reads CASSLRPTGSSYNEQFF. The DNA of the CDR3 is TGTGCCAGCAGCCTTCGCCCAACCGGCAGCTCCTACAATGAGCAGTTCTTC. The V gene is TRBV3-1, the J gene TRBJ2-1; D is uncertain. There are 17 residues in the CDR3. Germline V gives CDR1 LGHDT, CDR2 YNNKEL (reference sequence). V lost 4 bases to trimming and J lost 0 bases, with 16 bases between them.

The chain couples TRBV27 to TRBJ2-7, with D perhaps TRBD1 (6 bases). Germline V gene lookup returns CDR1 MNHEY and CDR2 SMNVEV (reference sequence). There are 13 residues in the CDR3. The V and J ends lost 6 bases and 4 bases respectively, with 13 bases between them. The CDR3 DNA is TGTGCCAGCAGACCTGGACAGATTTACGAGCAGTACTTC. Its translation is CASRPGQIYEQYF.

The gene calls are TRBV28 and TRBJ1-5; perhaps TRBD1 as D (5 bases). Germline-derived CDR1 and CDR2 are MDHEN and SYDVKM. Trimming shortened V by 1 base and J by 2 bases, and 15 bases separated the two germline ends. The CDR3 has 17 amino acids. The CDR3 DNA follows: TGTGCCAGCAGTTTATTGTTCGGTATCAGGGGCAATCAGCCCCAGCATTTT. This gives the protein CASSLLFGIRGNQPQHF.